This T cell receptor beta chain appears in the sequencing data of a study of shared clonotypes between healthy human individuals. Sorted-subset replicate PCR reactions contained roughly 210 ng DNA, corresponding to some 30,000 T cell genomes. Method: immunoSEQ multiplex PCR; TCRdb's copy keeps in-frame clones and lacks some. The repertoire includes about 2.4 million clones, approximately 93% of them detected once, and 0.36% sits in the top ten. Adults of Caucasian background living in Nashville, Tennessee made up all donors. As regards this clone: The antigen is undetermined.

Germline V CDR1 and CDR2: MGHRA, YSYEKL. The CDR3 totals 14 residues. Trimming removed 2 bases at V and 4 bases at J, with 12 bases between. The study's findings and limits: Shared clonotypes: about 5.3% naive CD4, under 4% naive CD8, about 2.5% memory CD4, 0.4% to 0.45% memory CD8.

Material: naive CD4+ T cells from PBMCs. Subset denoted: CD45RA+ positively selected. The chain couples TRBV4-1 to TRBJ2-7; D might be TRBD1 or TRBD2, each matching 5 bases. This TCR was recovered from a man aged 18 to 29 in good health. Some clones in this sample may be carry-over from other donors' samples. CDR3 DNA: TGCGCCAGCAGCCAACCGGGACGGCTATACGAGCAGTACTTC. Protein sequence: CASSQPGRLYEQYF.